The source of this T cell receptor (beta chain) is a study of a mutant IDH1 vaccine in newly diagnosed glioma. Study summary: Former treatment meant radiotherapy, temozolomide, or both; the majority had gotten both.

This CDR3 is 16 amino acids long. V was pared by 4 bases and J by 1 base, with 11 bases of the junction left unmatched. Germline V gene sequence: CDR1 SGHDT, CDR2 YYEEEE. Generated by immunoSEQ multiplex PCR, the TCRdb table keeps only in-frame clones and is missing some. The repertoire holds about 50,000 clones, with around 80% as singletons. Turning to this clone: What it recognizes is unknown.

Time point denoted: week 35, safety follow-up. In the vaccine, a single dose held 300 ug of the mutant IDH1 20-mer peptide, along with topical imiquimod. Patients had eight vaccinations, in weeks 1, 3, 5, 7, 11, 15, 19 and 23. Sequenced here: PBMCs, sampled from a glioma patient whose treatment included an IDH1 peptide vaccine. The chain has TRBV5-6 and TRBJ2-7; the match to TRBD2 covers 7 bases. This sequence was found in a woman under 30 with glioma. The CDR3 sequence is CASSTIGWRESYEQYF. DNA for the CDR3: TGTGCCAGCAGCACGATCGGGTGGCGGGAGTCCTACGAGCAGTACTTC.